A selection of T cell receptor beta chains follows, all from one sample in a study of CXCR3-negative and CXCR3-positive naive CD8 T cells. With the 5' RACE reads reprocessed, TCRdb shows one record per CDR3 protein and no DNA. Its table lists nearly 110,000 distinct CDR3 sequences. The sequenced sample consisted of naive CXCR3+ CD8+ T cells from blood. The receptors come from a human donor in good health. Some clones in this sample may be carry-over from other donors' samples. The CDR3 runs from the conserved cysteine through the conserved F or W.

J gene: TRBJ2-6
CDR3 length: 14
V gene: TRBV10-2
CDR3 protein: CASSEGAGANVLTF

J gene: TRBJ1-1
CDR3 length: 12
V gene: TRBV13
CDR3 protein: CASSGPEIEAFF

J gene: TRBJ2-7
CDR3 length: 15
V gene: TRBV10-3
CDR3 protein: CAISPGQGGSYEQYF

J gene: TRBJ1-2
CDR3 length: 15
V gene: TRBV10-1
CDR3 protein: CASSARGPANYGYTF

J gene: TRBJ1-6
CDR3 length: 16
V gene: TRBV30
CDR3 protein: CAWTLTGGFSNSPLHF

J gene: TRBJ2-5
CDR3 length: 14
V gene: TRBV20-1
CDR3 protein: CSARKTGSQETQYF

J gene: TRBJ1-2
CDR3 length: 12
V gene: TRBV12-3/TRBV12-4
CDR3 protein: CASSLDGSGYTF

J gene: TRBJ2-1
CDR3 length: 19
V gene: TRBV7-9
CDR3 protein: CASSRTTPVSGGEWNEQFF

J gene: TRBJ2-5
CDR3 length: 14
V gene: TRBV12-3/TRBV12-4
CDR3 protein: CASSPGAYQETQYF

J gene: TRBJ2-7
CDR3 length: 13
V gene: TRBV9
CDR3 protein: CASSVGTGLEQYF

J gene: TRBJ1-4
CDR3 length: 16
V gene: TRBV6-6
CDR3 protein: CASSYSVDSKNEKLFF

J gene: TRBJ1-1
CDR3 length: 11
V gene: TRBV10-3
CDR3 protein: CAIQENTEAFF

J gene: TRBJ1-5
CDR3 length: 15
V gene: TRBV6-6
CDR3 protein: CASSWDSYSNQPQHF

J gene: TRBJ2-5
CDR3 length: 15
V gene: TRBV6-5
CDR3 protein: CAGSFYGGRQETQYF

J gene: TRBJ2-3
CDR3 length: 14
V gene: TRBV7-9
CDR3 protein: CASSWQGPTDTQYF

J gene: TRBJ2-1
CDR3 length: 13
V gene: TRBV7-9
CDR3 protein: CASTTPDQTEQFF

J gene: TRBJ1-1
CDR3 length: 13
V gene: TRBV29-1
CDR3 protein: CSVTPTANTEAFF